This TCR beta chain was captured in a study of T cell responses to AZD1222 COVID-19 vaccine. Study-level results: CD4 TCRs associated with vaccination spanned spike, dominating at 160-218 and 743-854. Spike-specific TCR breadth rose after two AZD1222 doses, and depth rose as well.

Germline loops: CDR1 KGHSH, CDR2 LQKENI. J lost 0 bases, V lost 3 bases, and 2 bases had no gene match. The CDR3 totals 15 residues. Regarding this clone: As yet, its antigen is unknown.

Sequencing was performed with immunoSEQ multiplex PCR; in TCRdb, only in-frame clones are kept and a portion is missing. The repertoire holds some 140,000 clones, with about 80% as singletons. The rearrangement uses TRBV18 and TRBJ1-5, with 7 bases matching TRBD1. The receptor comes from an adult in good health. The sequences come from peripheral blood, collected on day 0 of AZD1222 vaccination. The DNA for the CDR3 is TGTGCCAGCTCACCGACAGGGACTAGCAATCAGCCCCAGCATTTT. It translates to CASSPTGTSNQPQHF.